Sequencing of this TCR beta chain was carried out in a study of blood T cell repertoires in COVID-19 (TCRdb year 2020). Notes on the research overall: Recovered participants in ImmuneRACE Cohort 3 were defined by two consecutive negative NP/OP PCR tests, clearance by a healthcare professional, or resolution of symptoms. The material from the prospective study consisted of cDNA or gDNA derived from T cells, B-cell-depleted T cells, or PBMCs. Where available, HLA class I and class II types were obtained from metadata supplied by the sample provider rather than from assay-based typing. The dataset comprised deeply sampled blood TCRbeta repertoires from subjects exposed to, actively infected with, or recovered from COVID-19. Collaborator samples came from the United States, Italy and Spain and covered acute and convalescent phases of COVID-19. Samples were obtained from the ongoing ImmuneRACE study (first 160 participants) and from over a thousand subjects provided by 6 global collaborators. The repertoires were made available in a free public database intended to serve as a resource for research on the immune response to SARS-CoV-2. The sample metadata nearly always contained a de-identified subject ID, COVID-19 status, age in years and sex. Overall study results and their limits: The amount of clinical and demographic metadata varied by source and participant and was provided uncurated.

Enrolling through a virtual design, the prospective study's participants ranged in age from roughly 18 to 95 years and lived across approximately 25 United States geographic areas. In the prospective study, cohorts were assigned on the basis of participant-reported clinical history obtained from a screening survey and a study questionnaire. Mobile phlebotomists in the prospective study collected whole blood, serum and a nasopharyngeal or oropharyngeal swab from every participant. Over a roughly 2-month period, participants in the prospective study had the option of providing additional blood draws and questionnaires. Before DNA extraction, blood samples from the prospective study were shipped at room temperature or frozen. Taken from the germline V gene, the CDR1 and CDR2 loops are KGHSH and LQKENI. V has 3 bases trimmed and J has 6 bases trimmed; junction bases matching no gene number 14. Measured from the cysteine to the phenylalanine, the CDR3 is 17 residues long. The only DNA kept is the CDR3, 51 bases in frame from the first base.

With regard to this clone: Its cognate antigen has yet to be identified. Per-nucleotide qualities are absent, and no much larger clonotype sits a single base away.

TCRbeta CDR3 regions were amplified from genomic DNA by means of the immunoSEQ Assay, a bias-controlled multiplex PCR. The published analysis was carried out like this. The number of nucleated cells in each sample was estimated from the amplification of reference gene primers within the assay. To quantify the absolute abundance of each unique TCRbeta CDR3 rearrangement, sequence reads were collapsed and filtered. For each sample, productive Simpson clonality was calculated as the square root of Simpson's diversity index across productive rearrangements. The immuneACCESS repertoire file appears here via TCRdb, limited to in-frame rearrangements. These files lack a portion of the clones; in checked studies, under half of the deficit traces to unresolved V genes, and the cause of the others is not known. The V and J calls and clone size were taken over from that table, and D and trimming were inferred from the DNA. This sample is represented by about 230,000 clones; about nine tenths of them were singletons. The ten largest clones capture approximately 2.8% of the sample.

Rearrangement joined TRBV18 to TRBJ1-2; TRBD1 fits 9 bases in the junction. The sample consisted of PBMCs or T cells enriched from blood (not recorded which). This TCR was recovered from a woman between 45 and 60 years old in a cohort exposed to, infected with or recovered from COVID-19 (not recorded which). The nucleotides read TGTGCCAGCTCACCGGTCAACAGGGGGCAGGTTGGGAATGGCTACACCTTC. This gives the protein CASSPVNRGQVGNGYTF.